The present T cell receptor beta chain was sequenced within a study of identical twins. A universal primer site was added by template switching, and unique molecular identifiers were carried by the cDNA. From the 5' RACE reads, TCRdb called clonotypes with MiXCR, one entry per CDR3 protein. Among 700,000 or so distinct CDR3 sequences listed, roughly 8% were seen once. Study observations and caveats: Invariant T cells like MAIT and iNKT could partly confound the zero-insertion analyses. When twins shared out-of-frame alpha sequences, those sequences had excess low generation probability. Insertions were fewer in abundant cord blood beta clonotypes, whereas memory repertoires showed none of this pattern.

This clonotype appeared a few times. Its antigen is still unknown. The sample was also reused in another study, on yellow fever vaccine responses in identical twins.

The specimen sequenced was PBMCs. The source is a young woman in good health.

The CDR3 reads CASSYRIAGGPHNEQFF. Here the CDR3 DNA reads TGTGCCAGCAGCTATCGCATAGCGGGGGGGCCCCACAATGAGCAGTTCTTC. The chain carries TRBV7-6 and TRBJ2-1; TRBD2 matches 11 bases. The CDR3 loop spans 17 amino acids. Germline lookup yields CDR1 SGHVS and CDR2 FNYEAQ. The junction had 10 bases not matched to a gene; V was cut back by 4 bases and J by 5 bases.